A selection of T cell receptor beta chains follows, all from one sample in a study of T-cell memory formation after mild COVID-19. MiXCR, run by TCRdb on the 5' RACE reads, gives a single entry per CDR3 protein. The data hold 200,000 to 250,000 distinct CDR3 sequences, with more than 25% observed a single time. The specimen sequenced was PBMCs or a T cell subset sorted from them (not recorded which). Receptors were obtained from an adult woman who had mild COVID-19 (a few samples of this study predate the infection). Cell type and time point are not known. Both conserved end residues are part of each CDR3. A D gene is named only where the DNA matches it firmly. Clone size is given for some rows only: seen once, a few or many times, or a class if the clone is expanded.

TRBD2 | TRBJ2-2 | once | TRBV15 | TGTGCCACCAGCAGCCCTCCTATGAGCGGGGTAGGGGCCGGGGAGCTGTTTTTT | CATSSPPMSGVGAGELFF
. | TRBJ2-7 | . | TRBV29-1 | TGCAGCGTTGAAGACAGGAAATCCTACGAGCAGTACTTC | CSVEDRKSYEQYF
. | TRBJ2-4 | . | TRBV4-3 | TGCGCCAGCAGCCAAGAGTACCCCTCCCCGACCAGGGGGGACGCAAACATTCAGTACTTC | CASSQEYPSPTRGDANIQYF
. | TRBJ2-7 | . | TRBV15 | TGTGCCACCAGCCTTGCACGGGCCTACGAGCAGTACTTC | CATSLARAYEQYF
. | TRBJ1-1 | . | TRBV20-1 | TGCAGTGCTTATCTACACGGGACCTTTGAAGCTTTCTTT | CSAYLHGTFEAFF
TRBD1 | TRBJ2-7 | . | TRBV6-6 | TGTGCCAGCAGACGAACTCGACAGGGGTCGGAACGGGAGCAGTACTTC | CASRRTRQGSEREQYF
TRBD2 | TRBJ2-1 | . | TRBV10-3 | TGTGCCATCAGTCATGGGACTAGCGGGTCCCGAGCCTTCTTC | CAISHGTSGSRAFF
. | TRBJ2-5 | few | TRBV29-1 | TGCAGCGTTGGCCCTCTCCGAGAGGAGACCCAGTACTTC | CSVGPLREETQYF
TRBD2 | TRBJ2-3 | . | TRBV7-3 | TGTGCCAGCAGCTCGCGGGGGACTAGCACAGATACGCAGTATTTT | CASSSRGTSTDTQYF
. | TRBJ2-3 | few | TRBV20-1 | TGCAGTGCTTGTCGGAACCTAGGCACAGATACGCAGTATTTT | CSACRNLGTDTQYF
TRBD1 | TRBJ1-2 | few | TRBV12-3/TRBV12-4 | TGTGCCAGCAGTTTAAGGGGGCTGGGAAATGGCTACACCTTC | CASSLRGLGNGYTF
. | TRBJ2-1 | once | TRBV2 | TGTGCCAGCTTCCGTCTAGCGCCCAATGAGCAGTTCTTC | CASFRLAPNEQFF
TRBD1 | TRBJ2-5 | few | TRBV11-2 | TGTGCCAGCAGCCGTACAGGGGCCCGGGAGACCCAGTACTTC | CASSRTGARETQYF
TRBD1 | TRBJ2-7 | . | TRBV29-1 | TGCAGCGTTCTCACAGGGGAAGCCTACGAGCAGTACTTC | CSVLTGEAYEQYF
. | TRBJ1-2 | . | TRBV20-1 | TGCAGTGCTAGGCGGCCAGCAGCTCCGGGTCGACACCTGTTTAACTATGGCTACACCTTC | CSARRPAAPGRHLFNYGYTF
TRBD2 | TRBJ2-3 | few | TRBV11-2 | TGTGCCAGCAGCTTTAGCGGGAGTGGCAGCACAGATACGCAGTATTTT | CASSFSGSGSTDTQYF
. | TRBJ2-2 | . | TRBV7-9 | TGTGCCAGCAGCCTATCCTTGGAGAGCACCGGGGAGCTGTTTTTT | CASSLSLESTGELFF
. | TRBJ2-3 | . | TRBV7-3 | TGTGCCAGCAGCCCCGGTCAGCGGTTCACAGATACGCAGTATTTT | CASSPGQRFTDTQYF
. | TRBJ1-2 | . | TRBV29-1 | TGCAGCGCCGGGCTCCGACAGTCGGAGGCTGGCTACACCTTC | CSAGLRQSEAGYTF
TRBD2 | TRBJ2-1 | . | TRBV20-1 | TGCAGTGCTGGACTAGCGGGAGCGGTGGTCCATGAGCAGTTCTTC | CSAGLAGAVVHEQFF
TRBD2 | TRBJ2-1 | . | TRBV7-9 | TGTGCCAGCAGCATACTAGCGGGATCCTACAATGAGCAGTTCTTC | CASSILAGSYNEQFF
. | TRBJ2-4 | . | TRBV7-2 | TGTGCCAGCAGCTCAAGCGGCCAGTGGGGGAACATTCAGTACTTC | CASSSSGQWGNIQYF
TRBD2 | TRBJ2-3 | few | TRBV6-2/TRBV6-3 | TGTGCCAGCAGAAGGGAGGGCTTGACAGATACGCAGTATTTT | CASRREGLTDTQYF
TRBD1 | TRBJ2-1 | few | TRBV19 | TGTGCCAGTACCAGGACAGGGTCGGTTGAGCAGTTCTTC | CASTRTGSVEQFF
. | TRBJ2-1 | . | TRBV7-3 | TGTGCCAGCAGCTCGGACATTGGCTCCTACAATGAGCAGTTCTTC | CASSSDIGSYNEQFF
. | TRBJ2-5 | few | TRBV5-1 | TGCGCCAGCAGCTGGCTTGCCTTGATGGAGACCCAGTACTTC | CASSWLALMETQYF
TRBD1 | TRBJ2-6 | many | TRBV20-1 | TGCAGTGCTAGACCGACAGGGAGCACTGGGGCCAACGTCCTGACTTTC | CSARPTGSTGANVLTF
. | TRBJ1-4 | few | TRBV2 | TGTGCCAGCAGTGAAGGAGGGGCGACTAATGAAAAACTGTTTTTT | CASSEGGATNEKLFF
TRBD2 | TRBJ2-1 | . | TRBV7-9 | TGTGCCAGCAGCTTGGACCCGGGACTAGCGGGCATCTCCTACAATGAGCAGTTCTTC | CASSLDPGLAGISYNEQFF
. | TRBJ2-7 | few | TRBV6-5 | TGTGCCAGCAGTTACTCAGCAGAGTACGAGCAGTACTTC | CASSYSAEYEQYF
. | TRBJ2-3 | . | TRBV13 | TGTGCCAGCAGCCGACGTCTTTGGCGGTCCACAGATACGCAGTATTTT | CASSRRLWRSTDTQYF
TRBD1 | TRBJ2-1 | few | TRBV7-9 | TGTGCCAGCAGCTCCGAACAGGGGGTTGAGCAGTTCTTC | CASSSEQGVEQFF
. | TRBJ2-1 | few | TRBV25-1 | TGTGCCAGCAGCCCAGGGGGGCGGCCAAATGAGCAGTTCTTC | CASSPGGRPNEQFF
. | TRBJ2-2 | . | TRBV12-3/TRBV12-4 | TGTGCCAGCAGACCTAGCGAGGCCGGGGAGCTGTTTTTT | CASRPSEAGELFF
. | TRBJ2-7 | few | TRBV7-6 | TGTGCCAGCAGCTTAGTAGCATCTGGAGTACGCGAGCAGTACTTC | CASSLVASGVREQYF
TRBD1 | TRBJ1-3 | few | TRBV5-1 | TGCGCCAGCAGCCCCGGGACAGGGGGCCGAAACACCATATATTTT | CASSPGTGGRNTIYF
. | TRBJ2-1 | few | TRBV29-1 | TGCCGACACATATGGACAGTCGCTAGCGAGCAGTTCTTC | CRHIWTVASEQFF
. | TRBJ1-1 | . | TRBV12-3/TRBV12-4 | TGTGCCAGCAGTTCTCTCGAGGCCAGCACTGAAGCTTTCTTT | CASSSLEASTEAFF
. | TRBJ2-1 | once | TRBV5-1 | TGCGCCAGCAGCTTGGATGTCGGAAGCTCCTACAATGAGCAGTTCTTC | CASSLDVGSSYNEQFF
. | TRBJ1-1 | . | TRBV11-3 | TGTGCCAGCAGCCGCCAGCGCTCTGAAGCTTTCTTT | CASSRQRSEAFF
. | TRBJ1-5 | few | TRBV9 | TGTGCCAGCAGCGTAGACGGGGCTTATAGCAATCAGCCCCAGCATTTT | CASSVDGAYSNQPQHF
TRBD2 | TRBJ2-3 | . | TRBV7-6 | TGTGCCAGCAGCCAACACAGTTCTAGCGGATCCACGCAGTATTTT | CASSQHSSSGSTQYF
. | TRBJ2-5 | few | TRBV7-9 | TGTGCCAGCAGCTTAGTTGGACCGGCAGAGACCCAGTACTTC | CASSLVGPAETQYF
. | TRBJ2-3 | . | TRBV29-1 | TGCAGCGTTGAAGATGGCTATACGCAGTATTTT | CSVEDGYTQYF
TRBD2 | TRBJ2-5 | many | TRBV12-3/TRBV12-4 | TGTGCCAGCAGTTTGACTAGCGGGCCCGGCGGTGGGACCCAGTACTTC | CASSLTSGPGGGTQYF
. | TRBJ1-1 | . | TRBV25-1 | TGTGCCAGCAGTGAGCGGCAGGGGCTAATGAACACTGAAGCTTTCTTT | CASSERQGLMNTEAFF
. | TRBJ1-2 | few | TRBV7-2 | TGTGCCAGCAGCTTAGAGGCGGGAAGAAACTATGGCTACACCTTC | CASSLEAGRNYGYTF
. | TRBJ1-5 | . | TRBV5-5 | TGTGCCAGCAGCTTACAGGGTATACGTCAGCCCCAGCATTTT | CASSLQGIRQPQHF
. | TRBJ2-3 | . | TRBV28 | TGTGCCAGCAGTCAGGTGGCAGATACGCAGTATTTT | CASSQVADTQYF
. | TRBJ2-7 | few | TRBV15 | TGTGCCACCAGCAGGGACTACCGACAAGGGGAGCAGTACTTC | CATSRDYRQGEQYF
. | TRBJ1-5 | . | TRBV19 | TGTGCCAGTAGTATTCAAGACAATCAGCCCCAGCATTTT | CASSIQDNQPQHF
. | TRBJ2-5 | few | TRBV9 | TGTGCCAGCAGCGTAGAGCAGGGAAGCCAAGAGACCCAGTACTTC | CASSVEQGSQETQYF
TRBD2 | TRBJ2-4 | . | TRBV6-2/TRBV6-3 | TGTGCCAGCAGTTACTCGACTAGCGGGATAGCCAAAAACATTCAGTACTTC | CASSYSTSGIAKNIQYF
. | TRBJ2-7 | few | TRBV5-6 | TGTGCCAGCAGCTTGCCCTGGACAAAGGAGCAGTACTTC | CASSLPWTKEQYF
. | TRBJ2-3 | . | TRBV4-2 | TGTGCCAGCAGCCCCCACCGGGACTCAGGGGGGACAGATACGCAGTATTTT | CASSPHRDSGGTDTQYF
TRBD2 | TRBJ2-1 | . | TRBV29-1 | TGCAGCGTTGAGGTAGCGGGAGCCTACAATGAGCAGTTCTTC | CSVEVAGAYNEQFF
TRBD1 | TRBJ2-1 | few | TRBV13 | TGTGCCAGCAGCTTAGACACCTTAACAGGGGGACAGTTCTTC | CASSLDTLTGGQFF
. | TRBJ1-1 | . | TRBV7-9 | TGTGCCAGCGCCGGACCAGACACTGAAGCTTTCTTT | CASAGPDTEAFF
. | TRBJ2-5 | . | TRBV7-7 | TGTGCCAGCAGCCCAGGCCCAGGGCTACAAGAGACCCAGTACTTC | CASSPGPGLQETQYF
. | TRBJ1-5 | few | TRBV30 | TGTGCCTGGAGCGAACAGGGCGGTCAGCCCCAGCATTTT | CAWSEQGGQPQHF